This T cell receptor (beta chain) stems from a study of blood T cells in healthy people across ages. Broader study findings: It was not possible, with unsorted PBMCs, to conclusively compare naive and antigen-experienced cells. Diversity of TCR beta correlated strongly with naive T cell percentage.

This CDR3 comprises 20 residues. V dropped 4 bases and J dropped 4; count of bases not matched to a gene: 16. A second PCR, run for about 6 to 12 cycles, used a sample-barcoded 5' primer plus a J-beta primer mix. One entry per CDR3 protein, called by TCRdb with MiXCR from the 5' RACE reads. The sample contains nearly 1 million distinct CDR3 sequences, roughly 51% of which appear only once. In its sample, this clonotype was seen a few times. Its antigen is currently unknown. The TCR originated in a woman in her sixties or seventies in good health. The specimen sequenced was blood. J is TRBJ2-3 and V is TRBV12-3 or TRBV12-4; the match to TRBD2 covers 14 bases. The CDR3, as DNA: TGTGCCAGCAGTTCCAACCCCACATCCAGGACTAGCGGGAGGCCAGATACGCAGTATTTT. Translation gives CASSSNPTSRTSGRPDTQYF.